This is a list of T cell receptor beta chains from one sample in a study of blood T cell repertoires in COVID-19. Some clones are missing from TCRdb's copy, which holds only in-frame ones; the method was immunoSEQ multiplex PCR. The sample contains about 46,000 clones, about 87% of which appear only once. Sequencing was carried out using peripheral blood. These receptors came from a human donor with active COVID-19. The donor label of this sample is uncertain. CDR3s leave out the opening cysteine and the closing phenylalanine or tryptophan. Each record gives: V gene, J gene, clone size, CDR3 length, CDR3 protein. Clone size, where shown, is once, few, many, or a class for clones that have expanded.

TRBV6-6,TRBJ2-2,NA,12,ASKLAGGSGELF
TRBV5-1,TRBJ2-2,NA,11,ASSLLNTGELF
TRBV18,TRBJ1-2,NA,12,ASSPGRGGYGYT
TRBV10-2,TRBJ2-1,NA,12,ASRGRGGLDEQF
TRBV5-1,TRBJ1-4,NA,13,ASSFSAGPNEKLF
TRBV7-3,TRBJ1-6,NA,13,ASSLQGDYNSPLH
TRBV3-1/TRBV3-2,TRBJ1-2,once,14,ASSQDPDRGLWGYT
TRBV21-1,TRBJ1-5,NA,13,ASSKGRQGSQPQH
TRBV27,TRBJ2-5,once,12,ASSPGVRGETQY
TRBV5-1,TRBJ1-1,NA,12,ASSPPRGGTEAF
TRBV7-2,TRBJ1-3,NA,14,ASSRKPGTGVGTIY
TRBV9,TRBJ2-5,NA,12,ASSVQGFGETQY
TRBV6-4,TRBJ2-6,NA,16,ASIETSAKMGGANVLT
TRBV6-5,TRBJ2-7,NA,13,ASSYSASGSYEQY
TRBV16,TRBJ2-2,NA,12,ASSQMASTGELF
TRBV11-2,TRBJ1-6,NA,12,ASSLQGFDSPLH
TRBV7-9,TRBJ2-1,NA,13,ASSPGTGKYNEQF
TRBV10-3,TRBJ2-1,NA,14,AISDRVRSGSNEQF
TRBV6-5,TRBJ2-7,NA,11,ASSGTMIYEQY
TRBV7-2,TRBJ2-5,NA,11,ASSRSGQETQY
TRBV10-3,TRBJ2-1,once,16,AIWGGTSGGPPYNEQF